Included here is one T cell receptor (beta chain) sequence, with context. Sequenced by immunoSEQ multiplex PCR; TCRdb stores in-frame clones only, minus some. The table lists 300,000 to 400,000 clones, about nine tenths of them singletons. The sample is drawn from a study of blood T cell repertoires in COVID-19. Turning to the study itself: The analysed material was cDNA or gDNA that came from T cells, B-cell-depleted T cells, or PBMCs.

Seattle patients were enrolled while actively infected and followed longitudinally. The specimen was peripheral blood. This TCR derives from a man between 25 and 39 years old with COVID-19, enrolled during active disease.

CDR3: CASSSLYEQYF. The CDR3 DNA reads as TGTGCCAGTAGTAGTCTTTACGAGCAGTACTTC. V is TRBV19 and J is TRBJ2-7; no firm D call. Germline V gives CDR1 LNHDA, CDR2 SQIVND (reference sequence). The CDR3 is 11 residues long. V lost 4 bases and J 4 bases, leaving 5 bases between the germline ends. The full variable domain, its missing parts supplied by reference TRBV19 and TRBJ2-7, is DGGITQSPKYLFRKEGQNVTLSCEQNLNHDAMYWYRQDPGQGLRLIYYSQIVNDFQKGDIAEGYSVSREKKESFPLTVTSAQKNPTAFYLCASSSLYEQYFGPGTRLTVT.